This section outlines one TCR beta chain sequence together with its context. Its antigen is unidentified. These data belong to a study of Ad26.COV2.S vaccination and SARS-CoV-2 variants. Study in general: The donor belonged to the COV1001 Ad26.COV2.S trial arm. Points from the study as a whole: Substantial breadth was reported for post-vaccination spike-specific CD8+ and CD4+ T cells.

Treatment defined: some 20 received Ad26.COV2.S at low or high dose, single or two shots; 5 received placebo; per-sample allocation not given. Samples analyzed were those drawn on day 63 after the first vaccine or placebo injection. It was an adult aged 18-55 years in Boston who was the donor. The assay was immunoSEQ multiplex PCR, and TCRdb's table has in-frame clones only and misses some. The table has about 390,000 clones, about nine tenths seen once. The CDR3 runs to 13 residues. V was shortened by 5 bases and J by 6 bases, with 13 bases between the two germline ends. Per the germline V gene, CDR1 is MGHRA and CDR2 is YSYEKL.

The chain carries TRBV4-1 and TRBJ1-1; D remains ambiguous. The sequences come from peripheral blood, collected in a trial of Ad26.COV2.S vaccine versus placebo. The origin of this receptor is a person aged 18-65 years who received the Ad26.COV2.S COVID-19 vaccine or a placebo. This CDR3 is CASSSRKRAEAFF. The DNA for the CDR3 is TGCGCCAGCAGCTCCAGGAAGAGGGCTGAAGCTTTCTTT.